This T cell receptor (beta chain) was captured by sequencing in a study of control samples from healthy donors and cancer patients (dated by TCRdb to 2020 to 2022). The library was made by the immunoSEQ multiplex PCR assay. The immuneACCESS repertoire file appears here via TCRdb, limited to in-frame rearrangements. These files lack a portion of the clones; in checked studies, under half of the deficit traces to unresolved V genes, and the cause of the others is not known. Present in this sample are approximately 87,000 clones, about nine tenths of which were seen just once. Approximately 15% of the sample belongs to the ten largest clones. As regards this clone: Which antigen it targets is not known. No base quality information exists; no much larger clone differs at one position.

The specimen was blood. The sequence was collected from a man aged 50-59 years in good health.

The CDR3: CASSSGGGSPAPGNTIYF. The DNA reads TGTGCCAGCAGCTCTGGGGGGGGGTCCCCAGCCCCGGGAAACACCATATATTTT. The rearranged segments are TRBV7-2 and TRBJ1-3; TRBD1 is a possible D gene, resting on 5 matching bases. Measured from the cysteine to the phenylalanine, the CDR3 is 18 residues long. The kept DNA is CDR3 alone, 54 bases in frame from the first base. The V end loses 4 bases and the J end loses 4 bases, and a stretch of 23 bases separates them. CDR1 and CDR2 were assigned from the germline V gene as SGHTA and FQGNSA.